These T cell receptor beta chains were read from a single sample in a study of PD-1 blockade in classical Hodgkin lymphoma. Method: immunoSEQ multiplex PCR; TCRdb's copy keeps in-frame clones and lacks some. The data show some 16,000 clones, about 66% seen once. This specimen was peripheral blood mononuclear cells (PBMCs), taken before the second cycle of nivolumab. All receptors derive from a human donor with classical Hodgkin lymphoma. The CDR3 runs from the conserved cysteine through the conserved F or W. The D gene is left open where the match is weak. Only some rows state a clone size, as once, few, many or a class for expanded clones.

clone_size d_call j_call v_call cdr3_aa cdr3_nt
- - TRBJ2-7 TRBV7-9 CASSFTSSYEQYF TGTGCCAGCAGCTTCACTAGCTCCTACGAGCAGTACTTC
- - TRBJ2-1 TRBV27 CASLSGFYNEQFF TGTGCCAGCCTTAGCGGTTTCTACAATGAGCAGTTCTTC
- TRBD2 TRBJ2-3 TRBV5-1 CASSLALGLAGDTDTQYF TGCGCCAGCAGCTTGGCCCTGGGACTAGCGGGAGACACAGATACGCAGTATTTT
few TRBD2 TRBJ2-7 TRBV7-2 CASSLEAGGAYEQYF TGTGCCAGCAGCTTAGAAGCGGGAGGCGCCTACGAGCAGTACTTC
- TRBD2 TRBJ2-7 TRBV29-1 CSVILAGGYEQYF TGCAGCGTTATCCTAGCGGGAGGCTACGAGCAGTACTTC
- - TRBJ1-4 TRBV19 CASSIRAAFNEKLFF TGTGCCAGTAGTATTCGGGCAGCCTTTAATGAAAAACTGTTTTTT
- - TRBJ2-5 TRBV18 CASSGFQREETQYF TGTGCCAGCTCAGGGTTCCAGCGGGAAGAGACCCAGTACTTC
- TRBD1 TRBJ2-7 TRBV2 CASETQGRPYEQYF TGTGCCAGCGAGACACAGGGGAGACCCTACGAGCAGTACTTC
few - TRBJ2-1 TRBV4-1 CASSRRLDNEQFF TGCGCCAGCAGCCGACGGCTGGACAATGAGCAGTTCTTC
- - TRBJ1-1 TRBV6-1 CASSETTVMNTEAFF TGTGCCAGCAGTGAGACGACAGTTATGAACACTGAAGCTTTCTTT
few - TRBJ2-7 TRBV10-3 CAISSSAAYEQYF TGTGCCATCAGCTCTAGCGCTGCCTACGAGCAGTACTTC
- - TRBJ1-4 TRBV6-1 CASSEVGRGREKLFF TGTGCCAGCAGTGAAGTCGGCAGGGGTCGGGAAAAACTGTTTTTT
- TRBD2 TRBJ2-3 TRBV10-3 CAISESWREGADTQYF TGTGCCATCAGTGAGTCGTGGCGGGAGGGTGCGGATACGCAGTATTTT
- - TRBJ2-1 TRBV19 CASGDTPGAYNEQFF TGTGCCAGTGGGGACACACCGGGGGCCTACAATGAGCAGTTCTTC
few - TRBJ1-4 TRBV7-2 CASSPGSELFF TGTGCCAGCAGCCCTGGGTCGGAACTGTTTTTT
- - TRBJ2-2 TRBV2 CASSVAGSTGELFF TGTGCCAGCAGTGTCGCCGGGTCCACCGGGGAGCTGTTTTTT
- - TRBJ2-2 TRBV29-1 CSVDFEGTGELFF TGCAGCGTTGACTTCGAGGGTACCGGGGAGCTGTTTTTT
- - TRBJ2-5 TRBV5-1 CASSLGQSSLQETQYF TGCGCCAGCAGCCTCGGACAGAGTTCCCTTCAAGAGACCCAGTACTTC
once TRBD1 TRBJ2-7 TRBV5-4 CASSLAGGHLYEQYF TGTGCCAGCAGCTTGGCAGGGGGCCATTTGTACGAGCAGTACTTC
- - TRBJ1-2 TRBV19 CASSITGSGYTF TGTGCCAGTAGTATAACGGGATCCGGCTACACCTTC
once - TRBJ2-7 TRBV4-2 CASSLDYTPGEQYF TGTGCCAGCAGCTTGGATTATACTCCAGGGGAGCAGTACTTC
few - TRBJ2-7 TRBV6-1 CASSSIIWDEQYF TGTGCCAGCAGCAGTATTATCTGGGACGAGCAGTACTTC
- - TRBJ1-5 TRBV2 CASRVDGGLGPQHF TGTGCCAGCAGAGTGGACGGGGGCTTAGGGCCCCAGCATTTT
- - TRBJ2-1 TRBV27 CASSFYNEQFF TGTGCCAGCAGTTTCTACAATGAGCAGTTCTTC
medium-sized - TRBJ2-7 TRBV4-2 CASSQERGGDSYEQYF TGTGCCAGCAGCCAAGAACGGGGCGGGGACTCCTACGAGCAGTACTTC
- - TRBJ2-4 TRBV15 CATSRARGPGLENIQYF TGTGCCACCAGCAGAGCCCGGGGGCCGGGGCTGGAAAACATTCAGTACTTC
- - TRBJ1-1 TRBV15 CATRGGPTVMNTEAFF TGTGCCACCAGAGGGGGGCCGACAGTCATGAACACTGAAGCTTTCTTT
- - TRBJ1-5 TRBV7-9 CASSLTDKGSNQPQHF TGTGCCAGCAGCTTAACAGACAAGGGGAGCAATCAGCCCCAGCATTTT
- - TRBJ2-7 TRBV7-8 CASSFARGAGSYEQYF TGTGCCAGCAGCTTTGCCCGGGGAGCGGGCTCCTACGAGCAGTACTTC
once - TRBJ2-1 TRBV28 CASSKGLGLPKNEQFF TGTGCCAGCAGTAAGGGGCTGGGACTCCCTAAGAATGAGCAGTTCTTC
- - TRBJ1-1 TRBV7-6 CASSPGTSNTEAFF TGTGCCAGCAGCCCGGGGACAAGCAACACTGAAGCTTTCTTT
few TRBD1 TRBJ1-2 TRBV9 CASSARTGVNYGYTF TGTGCCAGCAGCGCCCGGACAGGGGTGAACTATGGCTACACCTTC
once TRBD2 TRBJ2-2 TRBV25-1 CANGRRETGELFF TGTGCTAACGGGAGGAGAGAAACCGGGGAGCTGTTTTTT
few TRBD2 TRBJ2-1 TRBV7-6 CASSSGLAGFYNEQFF TGTGCCAGCAGCTCGGGACTAGCGGGATTCTACAATGAGCAGTTCTTC
- TRBD2 TRBJ2-7 TRBV29-1 CSATGTRNYEQYF TGCAGCGCTACAGGGACTAGGAATTACGAGCAGTACTTC
- TRBD1 TRBJ2-5 TRBV5-6 CASSPLGQVGRETQYF TGTGCCAGCAGCCCGTTGGGACAGGTAGGGCGAGAGACCCAGTACTTC
- TRBD1 TRBJ1-2 TRBV7-2 CASSWTGNYGYTF TGTGCCAGCAGCTGGACAGGGAACTATGGCTACACCTTC